These 5 T cell receptor beta chains came from one sample sequenced in a study of shared clonotypes between healthy human individuals (dated by TCRdb to 2018 to 2021). CD8 naive samples were CD45RO-negative cells positively selected for CCR7, giving a CD45RA+CCR7+ population that excluded TemRA cells. Receptor libraries were prepared by the immunoSEQ multiplex PCR assay. TCRdb took this table from immuneACCESS and kept in-frame rearrangements with V and J called. Such tables lack part of the clones; where checked against another copy, unresolved V genes explain under half of the gap, and the rest is unexplained. The sample records some 800,000 clones, around 93% of which are singletons. In total, the top ten clones hold less than 25% of the sample. Sequences were obtained from naive CD8+ T cells sorted from blood. The cell subset or site label on this specimen signifies: CD45RA+CCR7+. These receptors originate from a man between 25 and 39 years old in good health.

This clone has just one count. The chain has TRBV6-1 and TRBJ2-3; no reliable D call. This CDR3 comprises 17 residues. Germline values: CDR1 MNHNS, CDR2 SASEGT. V lost 2 bases to trimming and J lost 0 bases, with 15 bases between them. The CDR3 here is CASSEMAYSTSTDTQYF. CDR3 coding DNA: TGTGCCAGCAGTGAAATGGCCTACAGCACTAGCACAGATACGCAGTATTTT.

Notes on this clone: Within the sample, other DNA sequences also encode this same CDR3. The chain joins TRBV28 to TRBJ2-1, with 9 bases matching TRBD2. V lost 4 bases and J lost 8; bases outside the gene matches: 3. The germline V gene encodes CDR1 MDHEN and CDR2 SYDVKM. This CDR3 is built from 13 residues. Here the CDR3 reads CASSSRLADEQFF. The DNA for the CDR3 is TGTGCCAGCAGTTCCAGACTAGCGGATGAGCAGTTCTTC.

The genes are TRBV4-2 and TRBJ2-1; D call uncertain. The V end was cut by 1 base, the J end by 3 bases, with 13 bases between. Germline CDR1 LGHNA, CDR2 YNFKEQ. The CDR3 is made up of 16 amino acids. The CDR3: CASSQGARLDYNEQFF. For the CDR3, the DNA is TGTGCCAGCAGCCAAGGGGCTAGGCTTGACTACAATGAGCAGTTCTTC.

The chain uses TRBV20-1 and TRBJ2-3, with D perhaps matching TRBD1 (5 bases). V gave up 3 bases and J gave up 9 bases, with 10 bases separating them. This CDR3 contains 11 residues. The V gene's germline CDR1 is DFQATT and CDR2 SNEGSKA (reference sequence). In DNA form, the CDR3 reads TGCAGTGCTAGGGGGCATGGCACGCAGTATTTT. It is translated as CSARGHGTQYF.

V and J are TRBV27 and TRBJ1-2, with 8 bases that match TRBD1. CDR1 and CDR2 from the germline V gene are MNHEY and SMNVEV (reference sequence). The junction had 7 bases not matched to a gene; V was cut back by 6 bases and J by 7 bases. The CDR3 sequence is 13 residues long. CDR3 coding DNA: TGTGCCAGCAGGGGACAGGTCGGCCGTGGCTACACCTTC. Its translation: CASRGQVGRGYTF.